A selection of T cell receptor beta chains follows, all from one sample in a study of cytomegalovirus exposure and HLA in healthy donors. TCRdb's copy holds only in-frame clones and misses some; the assay was immunoSEQ multiplex PCR. The profile covers 100,000 or so clones, with about 68% appearing a single time and approximately 14% taken by the ten largest. Input material: PBMCs. The receptors derive from a male donor in good health and CMV-seropositive. Each CDR3 is given with its conserved first and last residue. D genes are given only for firm matches. Clone size appears in some rows only: once, few, many, or a class for an expanded clone.

size: few; V: TRBV6-5; D: TRBD1; J: TRBJ2-7; DNA: TGTGCCAGCAGTTACGGGGACAGCGCAGGGCAGTACTTC; CDR3: CASSYGDSAGQYF
size: .; V: TRBV9; D: TRBD1; J: TRBJ1-3; DNA: TGTGCCAGCAGCGTACGGGGACAGGGAGTCTCCATATATTTT; CDR3: CASSVRGQGVSIYF
size: .; V: TRBV5-4; D: .; J: TRBJ2-5; DNA: TGTGCCAGCAGCAGTACAGGGTTAACAGAGACCCAGTACTTC; CDR3: CASSSTGLTETQYF
size: .; V: TRBV6-5; D: TRBD1; J: TRBJ2-1; DNA: TGTGCCAGCACCGAGACAGGGTCGCCCTACAATGAGCAGTTCTTC; CDR3: CASTETGSPYNEQFF
size: few; V: TRBV6-1; D: TRBD1; J: TRBJ1-5; DNA: TGTGCCAGCAATACGAACAGGGGGACTCACCAGCCCCAGCATTTT; CDR3: CASNTNRGTHQPQHF
size: .; V: TRBV5-1; D: TRBD2; J: TRBJ2-5; DNA: TGCGCCAGCAGCTCGGGGCGGGGGGTACAAGAGACCCAGTACTTC; CDR3: CASSSGRGVQETQYF
size: .; V: TRBV6-5; D: TRBD2; J: TRBJ2-7; DNA: TGTGCCAGCAGCAACAGCGGGGGGCGCTCCTACGAGCAGTACTTC; CDR3: CASSNSGGRSYEQYF
size: .; V: TRBV19; D: .; J: TRBJ2-7; DNA: TGTGCCAGTAGTTTGGGACTTTACTACGAGCAGTACTTC; CDR3: CASSLGLYYEQYF
size: .; V: TRBV7-9; D: TRBD1; J: TRBJ1-1; DNA: TGTGCCAGCAACCACCCGGACAGGGGGAGTACTGAAGCTTTCTTT; CDR3: CASNHPDRGSTEAFF
size: .; V: TRBV19; D: .; J: TRBJ1-5; DNA: TGTGCCAGTAGTATACGGGGTGGGTATAGCAATCAGCCCCAGCATTTT; CDR3: CASSIRGGYSNQPQHF
size: .; V: TRBV6-6; D: TRBD1; J: TRBJ2-7; DNA: TGTGCCAGCAGTTCGCCCCGGGACAGGGAAGACGAGCAGTACTTC; CDR3: CASSSPRDREDEQYF
size: .; V: TRBV28; D: TRBD2; J: TRBJ2-3; DNA: TGTGCCAGCAGTTTGACTAGCGGGGGGGTCACAGATACGCAGTATTTT; CDR3: CASSLTSGGVTDTQYF
size: once; V: TRBV7-9; D: TRBD1; J: TRBJ1-3; DNA: TGTGCCAGCAGCCCAAGGACAGGGGGGCTTGTCGGAAACACCATATATTTT; CDR3: CASSPRTGGLVGNTIYF
size: .; V: TRBV6-1; D: .; J: TRBJ2-7; DNA: TGTGCCAGCGGGGCAGGGGAACCCCCCTACGAGCAGTACTTC; CDR3: CASGAGEPPYEQYF
size: .; V: TRBV5-4; D: TRBD2; J: TRBJ2-3; DNA: TGTGCCAGCAGCTTGTACCGGGGGGTAAGCACAGATACGCAGTATTTT; CDR3: CASSLYRGVSTDTQYF